The rows below give T cell receptor beta chains drawn from one sample of a study of T cells in Graves' hyperthyroidism and ophthalmopathy. TCRdb re-called the multiplex PCR reads through MiXCR, storing one row per CDR3 protein. This table has around 600,000 distinct CDR3 sequences, 14% appearing once. Sequencing used blood. The receptors derive from a woman between 18 and 29 years old with Graves' ophthalmopathy. The CDR3 runs from the conserved cysteine through the conserved F or W. Fields, in order: V gene, clone size, D gene, J gene, CDR3 protein, CDR3 DNA. A D gene is named only where the DNA matches it firmly. Size is omitted from some rows. Given values are once, few, many or a class for expanded clones.

V: TRBV2; size: many; D: TRBD1; J: TRBJ1-1; CDR3: CASLDRPNTEAFF; DNA: TGTGCCAGCCTGGACAGGCCGAACACTGAAGCTTTCTTT
V: TRBV5-6; size: many; D: TRBD1; J: TRBJ2-5; CDR3: CASSLASRGPGETQYF; DNA: TGTGCCAGCAGCTTGGCATCCAGGGGGCCTGGGGAGACCCAGTACTTC
V: TRBV20-1; size: many; D: .; J: TRBJ2-7; CDR3: CSAKPGPTGEQYF; DNA: TGCAGTGCTAAACCGGGACCCACGGGGGAGCAGTACTTC
V: TRBV3-1; size: many; D: .; J: TRBJ1-1; CDR3: CASSQRTEGTEAFF; DNA: TGTGCCAGCAGCCAAAGGACAGAGGGCACTGAAGCTTTCTTT
V: TRBV2; size: many; D: .; J: TRBJ2-2; CDR3: CASSPSGGVTGELFF; DNA: TGTGCCAGCAGCCCTAGTGGAGGGGTCACCGGGGAGCTGTTTTTT
V: TRBV6-1; size: .; D: .; J: TRBJ2-2; CDR3: CASSEAPTENTGELFF; DNA: TGTGCCAGCAGTGAAGCCCCGACAGAGAACACCGGGGAGCTGTTTTTT
V: TRBV13; size: .; D: .; J: TRBJ2-2; CDR3: CASHGGNTGELFF; DNA: TGTGCCAGCCACGGGGGGAACACCGGGGAGCTGTTTTTT
V: TRBV29-1; size: many; D: TRBD1; J: TRBJ1-1; CDR3: CSVGTAEGTEAFF; DNA: TGCAGCGTGGGGACAGCCGAGGGGACTGAAGCTTTCTTT
V: TRBV20-1; size: many; D: TRBD2; J: TRBJ2-7; CDR3: CSASPRLAGYEQYF; DNA: TGCAGTGCTAGTCCCCGACTAGCGGGCTACGAGCAGTACTTC
V: TRBV4-3; size: .; D: TRBD2; J: TRBJ2-4; CDR3: CASSQPLLGGGDNIQYF; DNA: TGCGCCAGCAGCCAACCGTTGCTCGGGGGGGGCGACAACATTCAGTACTTC
V: TRBV28; size: many; D: TRBD1; J: TRBJ1-1; CDR3: CASSLPGQGTTEAFF; DNA: TGTGCCAGCAGTTTGCCAGGACAGGGGACAACTGAAGCTTTCTTT
V: TRBV7-2; size: many; D: TRBD1; J: TRBJ1-1; CDR3: CASRPGGPSTEAFF; DNA: TGTGCCAGCAGACCAGGGGGGCCTTCGACTGAAGCTTTCTTT
V: TRBV7-2; size: .; D: TRBD2; J: TRBJ2-3; CDR3: CASSLRTSGTRDTQYF; DNA: TGTGCCAGCAGCCTGCGGACTAGCGGGACGAGGGATACGCAGTATTTT
V: TRBV9; size: .; D: .; J: TRBJ2-3; CDR3: CASSVGVDTDRQYF; DNA: TGTGCCAGCAGCGTAGGGGTGGACACAGATAGGCAGTATTTT
V: TRBV28; size: many; D: .; J: TRBJ1-2; CDR3: CASSAARGPAYGYTF; DNA: TGTGCCAGCAGCGCTGCGAGGGGCCCGGCCTATGGCTACACCTTC
V: TRBV11-2; size: many; D: TRBD1; J: TRBJ1-3; CDR3: CASSFWRTGRSGNTIYF; DNA: TGTGCCAGCAGCTTCTGGAGGACAGGGAGGAGTGGAAACACCATATATTTT
V: TRBV2; size: many; D: TRBD1; J: TRBJ2-3; CDR3: CASSEARTGGTDTQYF; DNA: TGTGCCAGCAGTGAAGCGAGGACAGGGGGCACAGATACGCAGTATTTT
V: TRBV28; size: few; D: .; J: TRBJ1-1; CDR3: CASSVGEWLRDTEAFF; DNA: TGTGCCAGCAGCGTAGGGGAGTGGCTAAGAGACACTGAAGCTTTCTTT
V: TRBV30; size: many; D: .; J: TRBJ1-1; CDR3: CAWSVEVDTEAFF; DNA: TGTGCCTGGAGTGTAGAGGTAGACACTGAAGCTTTCTTT
V: TRBV10-3; size: few; D: .; J: TRBJ2-7; CDR3: CAISLGTPLNEQYF; DNA: TGTGCCATCAGCCTCGGGACTCCCCTCAACGAGCAGTACTTC
V: TRBV5-6; size: .; D: .; J: TRBJ1-1; CDR3: CASSLGWVMNTEAFF; DNA: TGTGCCAGCAGCTTGGGGTGGGTTATGAACACTGAAGCTTTCTTT
V: TRBV2; size: once; D: TRBD2; J: TRBJ2-3; CDR3: CASIGLAGGTTDTQYF; DNA: TGTGCCAGCATCGGACTAGCGGGAGGGACCACAGATACGCAGTATTTT